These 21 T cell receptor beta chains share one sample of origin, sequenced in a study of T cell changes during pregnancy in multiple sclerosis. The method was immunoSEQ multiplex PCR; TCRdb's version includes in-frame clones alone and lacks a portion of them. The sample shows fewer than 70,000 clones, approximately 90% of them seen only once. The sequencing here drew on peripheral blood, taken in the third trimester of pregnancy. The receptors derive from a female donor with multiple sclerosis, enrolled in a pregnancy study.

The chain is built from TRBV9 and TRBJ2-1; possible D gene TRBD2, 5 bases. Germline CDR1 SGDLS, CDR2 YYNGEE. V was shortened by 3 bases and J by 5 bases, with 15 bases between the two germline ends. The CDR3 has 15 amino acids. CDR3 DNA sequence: TGTGCCAGCAGCGCCTTACCGGCAGCGGACAATGAGCAGTTCTTC. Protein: CASSALPAADNEQFF.

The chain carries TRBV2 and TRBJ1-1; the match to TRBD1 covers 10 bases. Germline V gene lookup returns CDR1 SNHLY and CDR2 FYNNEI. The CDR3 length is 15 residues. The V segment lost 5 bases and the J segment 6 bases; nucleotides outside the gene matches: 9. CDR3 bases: TGTGCCAGCAGTAGGGGGACAGGGGAGTTCTCTGAAGCTTTCTTT. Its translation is CASSRGTGEFSEAFF.

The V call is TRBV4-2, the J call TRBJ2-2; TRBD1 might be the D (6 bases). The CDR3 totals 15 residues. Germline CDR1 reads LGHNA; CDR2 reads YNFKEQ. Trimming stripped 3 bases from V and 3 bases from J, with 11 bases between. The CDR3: CASSQAGTHTGELFF. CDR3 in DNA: TGTGCCAGCAGCCAGGCCGGGACACACACCGGGGAGCTGTTTTTT.

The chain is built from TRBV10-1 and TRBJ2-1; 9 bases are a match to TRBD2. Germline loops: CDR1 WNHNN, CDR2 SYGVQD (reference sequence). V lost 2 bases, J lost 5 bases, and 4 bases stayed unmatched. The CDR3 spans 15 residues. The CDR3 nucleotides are TGCGCCAGCAGTGAGCTGGCTAGCGGGGACAATGAGCAGTTCTTC. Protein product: CASSELASGDNEQFF.

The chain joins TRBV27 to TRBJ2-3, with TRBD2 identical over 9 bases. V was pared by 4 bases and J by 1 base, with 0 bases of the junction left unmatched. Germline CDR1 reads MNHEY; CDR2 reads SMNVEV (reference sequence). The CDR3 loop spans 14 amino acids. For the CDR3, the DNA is TGTGCCAGCAGTTGGACTAGCGGCACAGATACGCAGTATTTT. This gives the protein CASSWTSGTDTQYF.

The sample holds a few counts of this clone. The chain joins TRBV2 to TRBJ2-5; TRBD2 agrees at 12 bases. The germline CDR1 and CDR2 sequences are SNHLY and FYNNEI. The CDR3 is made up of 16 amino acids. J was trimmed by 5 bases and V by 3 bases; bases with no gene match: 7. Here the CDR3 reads CASSELAGGRRETQYF. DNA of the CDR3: TGTGCCAGCAGTGAGCTAGCGGGGGGGCGGCGGGAGACCCAGTACTTC.

DNA of the CDR3: TGTGCCAGCAGTATTAGACCCTCTAGCGGGGGCTTGGCCGATACGCAGTATTTT. Protein: CASSIRPSSGGLADTQYF. The V and J genes are TRBV2 and TRBJ2-3, with TRBD2 matching 10 bases. Unmatched junction bases numbered 17, after V lost 5 bases and J lost 6 bases. The CDR3 sequence is 18 residues long. CDR1 and CDR2 from the germline V gene are SNHLY and FYNNEI.

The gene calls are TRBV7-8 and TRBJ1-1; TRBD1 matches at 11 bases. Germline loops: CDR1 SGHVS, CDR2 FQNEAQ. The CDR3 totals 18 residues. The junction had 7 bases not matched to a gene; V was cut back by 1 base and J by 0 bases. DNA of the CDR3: TGTGCCAGCAGCTTAGAGGTCCCGGGACAGGGGGTGAACACTGAAGCTTTCTTT. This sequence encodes CASSLEVPGQGVNTEAFF.

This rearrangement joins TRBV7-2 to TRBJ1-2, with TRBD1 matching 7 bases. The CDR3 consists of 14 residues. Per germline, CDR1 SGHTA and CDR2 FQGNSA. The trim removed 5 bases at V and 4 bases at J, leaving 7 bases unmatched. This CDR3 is CASSPGGTFYGYTF. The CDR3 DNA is TGTGCCAGCAGCCCAGGGGGGACGTTCTATGGCTACACCTTC.

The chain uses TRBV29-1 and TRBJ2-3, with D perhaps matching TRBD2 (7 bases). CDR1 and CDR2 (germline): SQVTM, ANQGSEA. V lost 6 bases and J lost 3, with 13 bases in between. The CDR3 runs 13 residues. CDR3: CSVWGGRTDTQYF. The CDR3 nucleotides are TGCAGCGTCTGGGGGGGCCGGACAGATACGCAGTATTTT.

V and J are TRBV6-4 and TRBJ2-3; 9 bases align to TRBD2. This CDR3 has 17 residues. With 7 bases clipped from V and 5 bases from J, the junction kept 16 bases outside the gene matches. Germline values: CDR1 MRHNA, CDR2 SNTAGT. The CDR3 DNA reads TGTGCCAGCACCAGCCCGGGACTAGCACAGGACGGAGATACGCAGTATTTT. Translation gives CASTSPGLAQDGDTQYF.

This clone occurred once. In DNA, the CDR3 is TGTGCCAGCAGTGAACGGCTAGCGGGAGGGAATGAGCAGTTCTTC. The encoded protein is CASSERLAGGNEQFF. The chain combines TRBV6-4 with TRBJ2-1, with 12 bases identical to TRBD2. V shed 3 bases and J 7 bases; nucleotides not matched to a gene: 4. CDR1 is MRHNA, CDR2 SNTAGT, per germline. This CDR3 comprises 15 residues.

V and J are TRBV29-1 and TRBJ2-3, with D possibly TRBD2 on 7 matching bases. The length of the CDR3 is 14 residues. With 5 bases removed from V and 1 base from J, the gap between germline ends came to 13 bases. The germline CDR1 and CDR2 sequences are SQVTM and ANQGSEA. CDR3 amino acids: CSVLGGARTDTQYF. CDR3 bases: TGCAGCGTTCTGGGGGGGGCCCGCACAGATACGCAGTATTTT.

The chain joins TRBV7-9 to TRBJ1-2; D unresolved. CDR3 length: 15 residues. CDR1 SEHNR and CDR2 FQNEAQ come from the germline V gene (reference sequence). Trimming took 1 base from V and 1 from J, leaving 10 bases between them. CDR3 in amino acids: CASSLEYSLNYGYTF. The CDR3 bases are TGTGCCAGCAGCTTAGAGTACAGTCTTAACTATGGCTACACCTTC. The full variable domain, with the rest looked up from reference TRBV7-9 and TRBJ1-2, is DTGVSQNPRHKITKRGQNVTFRCDPISEHNRLYWYRQTLGQGPEFLTYFQNEAQLEKSRLLSDRFSAERPKGSFSTLEIQRTEQGDSAMYLCASSLEYSLNYGYTFGSGTRLTVV.

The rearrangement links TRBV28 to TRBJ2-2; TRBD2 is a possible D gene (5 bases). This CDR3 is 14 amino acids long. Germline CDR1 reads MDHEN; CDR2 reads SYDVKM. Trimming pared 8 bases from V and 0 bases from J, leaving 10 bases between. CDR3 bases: TGTGCCAGCGGGAGATTAGCGAACACCGGGGAGCTGTTTTTT. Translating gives CASGRLANTGELFF.

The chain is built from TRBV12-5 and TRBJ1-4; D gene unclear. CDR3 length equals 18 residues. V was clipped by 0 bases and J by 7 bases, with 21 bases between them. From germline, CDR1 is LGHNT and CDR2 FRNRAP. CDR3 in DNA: TGTGCTAGTGGTTTGGTCCCGGACGGAGGAACATTTGCTGAAAAACTGTTTTTT. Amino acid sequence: CASGLVPDGGTFAEKLFF. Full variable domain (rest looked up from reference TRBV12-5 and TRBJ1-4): DARVTQTPRHKVTEMGQEVTMRCQPILGHNTVFWYRQTMMQGLELLAYFRNRAPLDDSGMPKDRFSAEMPDATLATLKIQPSEPRDSAVYFCASGLVPDGGTFAEKLFFGSGTQLSVL.

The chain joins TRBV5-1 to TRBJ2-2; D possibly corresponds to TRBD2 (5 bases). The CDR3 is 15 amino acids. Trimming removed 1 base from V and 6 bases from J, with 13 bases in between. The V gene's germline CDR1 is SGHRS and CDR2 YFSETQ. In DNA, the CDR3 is TGCGCCAGCAGCTTGAATCCGCGGGTAGCCGGGGAGCTGTTTTTT. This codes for CASSLNPRVAGELFF.

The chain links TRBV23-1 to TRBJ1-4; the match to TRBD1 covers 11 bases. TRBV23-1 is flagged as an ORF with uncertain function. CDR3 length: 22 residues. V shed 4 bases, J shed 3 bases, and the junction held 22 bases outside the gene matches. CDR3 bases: TGCGCCAGCAGTCCAACGCCGGTTGGGACAGGGGGGGGGTGCTGGCCTAATGAAAAACTGTTTTTT. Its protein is CASSPTPVGTGGGCWPNEKLFF.

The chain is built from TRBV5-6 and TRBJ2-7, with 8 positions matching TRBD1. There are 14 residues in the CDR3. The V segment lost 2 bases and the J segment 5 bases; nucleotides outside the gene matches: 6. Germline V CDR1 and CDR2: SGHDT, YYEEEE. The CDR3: CASSLLDREDEQYF. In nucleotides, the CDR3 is TGTGCCAGCAGCTTATTGGACAGGGAGGACGAGCAGTACTTC.

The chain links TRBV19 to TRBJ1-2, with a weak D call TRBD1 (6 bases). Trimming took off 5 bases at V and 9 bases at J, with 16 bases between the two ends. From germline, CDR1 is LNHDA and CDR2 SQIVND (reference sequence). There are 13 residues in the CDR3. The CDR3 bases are TGTGCCAGTAGTCCATGGACAGTCGCGAGCTACACCTTC. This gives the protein CASSPWTVASYTF.

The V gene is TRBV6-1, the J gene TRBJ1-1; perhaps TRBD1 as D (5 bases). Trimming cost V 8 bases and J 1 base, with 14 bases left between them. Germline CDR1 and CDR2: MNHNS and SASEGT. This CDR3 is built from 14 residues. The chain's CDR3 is CASGPGWGNTEAFF. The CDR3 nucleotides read TGTGCCAGCGGGCCAGGGTGGGGGAACACTGAAGCTTTCTTT.